This T cell receptor beta chain was identified during a study of early T cells in non-severe SARS-CoV-2 infection. V lost 4 bases and J lost 5, with 10 bases in between. This CDR3 is built from 12 residues. The germline V gene has CDR1 DFQATT and CDR2 SNEGSKA (reference sequence). Individual cDNA molecules each received unique molecular identifiers attached to them. One entry per CDR3 protein, called by TCRdb with MiXCR from the 5' RACE reads. The sample consists of tens of thousands of distinct CDR3 sequences, more than 6.5% of them appearing once. The source of this sequence is an adult who was a healthcare worker with PCR-confirmed SARS-CoV-2 infection or an uninfected control (not recorded which). The chain carries TRBV20-1 and TRBJ2-3, with D unresolved. Sequencing was done on a sample of whole blood. CDR3 in DNA: TGCAGTGCTACAATGGGAAAAGATACGCAGTATTTT. Protein product: CSATMGKDTQYF.